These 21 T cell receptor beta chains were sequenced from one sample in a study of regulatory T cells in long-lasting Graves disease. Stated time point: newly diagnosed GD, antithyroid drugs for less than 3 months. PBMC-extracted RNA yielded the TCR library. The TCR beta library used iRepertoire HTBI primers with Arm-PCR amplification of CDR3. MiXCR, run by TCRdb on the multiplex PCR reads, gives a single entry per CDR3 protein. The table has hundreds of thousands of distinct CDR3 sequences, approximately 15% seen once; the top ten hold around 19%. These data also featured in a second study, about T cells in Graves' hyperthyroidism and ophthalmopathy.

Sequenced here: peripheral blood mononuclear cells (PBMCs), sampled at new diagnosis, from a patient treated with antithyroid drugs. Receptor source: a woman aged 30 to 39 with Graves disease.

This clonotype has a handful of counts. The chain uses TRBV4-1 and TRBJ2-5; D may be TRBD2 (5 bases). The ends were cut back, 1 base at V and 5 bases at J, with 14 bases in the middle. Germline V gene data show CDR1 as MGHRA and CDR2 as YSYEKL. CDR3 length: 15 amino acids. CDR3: CASSQGVSVVETQYF. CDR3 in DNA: TGCGCCAGCAGCCAAGGGGTTAGCGTGGTGGAGACCCAGTACTTC.

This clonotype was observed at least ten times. CDR3 amino acids: CASNEVVGTTAGKQYF. CDR3 sequence (DNA): TGTGCCAGCAACGAAGTCGTGGGGACTACGGCTGGGAAGCAGTACTTC. The chain joins TRBV12-3 or TRBV12-4 to TRBJ2-7; 7 bases agree with TRBD2. This CDR3 is built from 16 residues. Trimming took 7 bases from V and 8 from J; bases not matched to a gene: 20.

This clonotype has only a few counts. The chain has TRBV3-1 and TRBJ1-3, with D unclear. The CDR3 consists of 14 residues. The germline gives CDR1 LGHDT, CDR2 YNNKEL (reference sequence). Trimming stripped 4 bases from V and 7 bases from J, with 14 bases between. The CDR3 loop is CASSPRDLWNTIYF. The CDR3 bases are TGTGCCAGCAGCCCTCGGGATCTTTGGAACACCATATATTTT.

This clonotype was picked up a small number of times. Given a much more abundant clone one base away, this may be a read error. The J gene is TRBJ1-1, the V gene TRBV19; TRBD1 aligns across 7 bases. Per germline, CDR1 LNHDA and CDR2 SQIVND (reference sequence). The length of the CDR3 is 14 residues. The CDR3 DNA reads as TGTGTCAGTAGGCGTGACAGGGATGACACTGAAGCTTTCTTT. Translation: CVSRRDRDDTEAFF. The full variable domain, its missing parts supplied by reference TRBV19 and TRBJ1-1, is DGGITQSPKYLFRKEGQNVTLSCEQNLNHDAMYWYRQDPGQGLRLIYYSQIVNDFQKGDIAEGYSVSREKKESFPLTVTSAQKNPTAFYLCVSRRDRDDTEAFFGQGTRLTVV.

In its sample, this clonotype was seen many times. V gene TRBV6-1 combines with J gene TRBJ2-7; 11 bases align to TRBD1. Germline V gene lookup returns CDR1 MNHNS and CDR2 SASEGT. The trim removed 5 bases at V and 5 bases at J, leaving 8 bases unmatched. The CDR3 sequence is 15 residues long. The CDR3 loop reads CASSTDRGLLNEQYF. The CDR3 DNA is TGTGCCAGCAGTACGGACAGGGGGCTTCTCAACGAGCAGTACTTC.

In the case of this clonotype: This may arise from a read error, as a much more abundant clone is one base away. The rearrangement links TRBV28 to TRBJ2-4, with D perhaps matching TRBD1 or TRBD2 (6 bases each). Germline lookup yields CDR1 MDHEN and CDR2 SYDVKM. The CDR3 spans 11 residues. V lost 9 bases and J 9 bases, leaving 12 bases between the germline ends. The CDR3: CASEQGGIQYF. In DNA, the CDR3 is TGTGCCAGTGAACAGGGAGGCATTCAGTACTTC.

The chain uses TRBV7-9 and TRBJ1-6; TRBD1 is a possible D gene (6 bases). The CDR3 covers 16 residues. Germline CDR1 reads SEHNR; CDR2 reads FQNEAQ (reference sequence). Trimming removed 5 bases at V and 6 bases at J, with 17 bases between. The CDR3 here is CASSPGGPYLNSPLHF. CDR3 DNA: TGTGCCAGCAGCCCCGGGGGGCCGTACCTTAATTCACCCCTCCACTTT.

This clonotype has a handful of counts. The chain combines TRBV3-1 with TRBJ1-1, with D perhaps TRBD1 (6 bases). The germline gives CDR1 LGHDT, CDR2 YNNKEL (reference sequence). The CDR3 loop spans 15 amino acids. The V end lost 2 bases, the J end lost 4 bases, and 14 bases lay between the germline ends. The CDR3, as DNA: TGTGCCAGCAGCCAAACAGGGAGGAGGAGCACTGAAGCTTTCTTT. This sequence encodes CASSQTGRRSTEAFF. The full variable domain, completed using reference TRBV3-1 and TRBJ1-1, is DTAVSQTPKYLVTQMGNDKSIKCEQNLGHDTMYWYKQDSKKFLKIMFSYNNKELIINETVPNRFSPKSPDKAHLNLHINSLELGDSAVYFCASSQTGRRSTEAFFGQGTRLTVV.

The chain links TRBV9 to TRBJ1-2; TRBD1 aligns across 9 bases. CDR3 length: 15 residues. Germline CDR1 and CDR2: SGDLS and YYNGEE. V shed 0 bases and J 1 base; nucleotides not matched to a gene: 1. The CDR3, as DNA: TGTGCCAGCAGCGTAGGACAGGGGGTTAACTATGGCTACACCTTC. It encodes CASSVGQGVNYGYTF.

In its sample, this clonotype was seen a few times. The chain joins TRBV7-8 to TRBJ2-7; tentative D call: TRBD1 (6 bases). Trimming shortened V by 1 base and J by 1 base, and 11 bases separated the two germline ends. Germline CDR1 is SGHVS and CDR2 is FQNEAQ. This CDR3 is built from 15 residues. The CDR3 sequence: CASSLDGTLSYEQYF. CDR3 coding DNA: TGTGCCAGCAGCTTAGACGGGACACTGTCCTACGAGCAGTACTTC.

The CDR3 protein is CSAYTGGEQFF. CDR3 bases: TGCAGTGCTTATACAGGGGGCGAGCAGTTCTTC. The chain combines TRBV20-1 with TRBJ2-1, with 9 bases that match TRBD1. The ends lost 5 bases at V and 10 bases at J; junction bases unmatched: 3. The CDR3 covers 11 residues. Germline assignment: CDR1 DFQATT and CDR2 SNEGSKA (reference sequence).

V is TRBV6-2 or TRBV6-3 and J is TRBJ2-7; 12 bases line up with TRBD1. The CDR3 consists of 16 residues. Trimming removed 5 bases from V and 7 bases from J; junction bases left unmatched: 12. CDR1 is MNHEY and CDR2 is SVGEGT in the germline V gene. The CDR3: CASSEKGTGGLEEQYF. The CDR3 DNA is TGTGCCAGCAGTGAGAAAGGGACAGGGGGCTTGGAAGAGCAGTACTTC.

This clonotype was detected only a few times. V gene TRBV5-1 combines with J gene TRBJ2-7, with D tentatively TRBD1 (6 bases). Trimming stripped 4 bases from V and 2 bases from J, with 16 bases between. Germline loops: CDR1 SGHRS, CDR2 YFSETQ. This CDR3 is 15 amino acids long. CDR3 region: CASSTDRLPAYEQYF. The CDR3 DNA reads TGCGCCAGCAGCACTGACAGGTTACCAGCCTACGAGCAGTACTTC. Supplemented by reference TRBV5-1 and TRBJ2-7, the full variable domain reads KAGVTQTPRYLIKTRGQQVTLSCSPISGHRSVSWYQQTPGQGLQFLFEYFSETQRNKGNFPGRFSGRQFSNSRSEMNVSTLELGDSALYLCASSTDRLPAYEQYFGPGTRLTVT.

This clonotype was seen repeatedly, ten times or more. The chain's CDR3 is CASSDTYYEQYF. The CDR3 DNA reads TGTGCCAGCAGCGACACGTACTACGAGCAGTACTTC. The chain has TRBV2 and TRBJ2-7; D not resolved. V lost 6 bases to trimming and J lost 3 bases, with 9 bases between them. The CDR3 runs to 12 residues. Germline-derived CDR1 and CDR2 are SNHLY and FYNNEI. Complete variable domain (other parts from reference TRBV2 and TRBJ2-7): EPEVTQTPSHQVTQMGQEVILRCVPISNHLYFYWYRQILGQKVEFLVSFYNNEISEKSEIFDDQFSVERPDGSNFTLKIRSTKLEDSAMYFCASSDTYYEQYFGPGTRLTVT.

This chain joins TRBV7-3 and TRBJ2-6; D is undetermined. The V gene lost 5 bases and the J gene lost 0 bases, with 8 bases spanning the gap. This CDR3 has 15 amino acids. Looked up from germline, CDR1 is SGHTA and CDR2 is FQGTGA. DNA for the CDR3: TGTGCCAGCAGCCCTTGGGCCTCTGGGGCCAACGTCCTGACTTTC. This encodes CASSPWASGANVLTF.

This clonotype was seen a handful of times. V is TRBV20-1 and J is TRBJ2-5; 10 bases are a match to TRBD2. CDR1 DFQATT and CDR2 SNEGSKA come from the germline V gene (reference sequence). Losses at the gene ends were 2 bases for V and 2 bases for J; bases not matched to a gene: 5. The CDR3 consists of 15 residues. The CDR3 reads CSARLAGARQETQYF. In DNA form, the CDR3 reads TGCAGTGCTAGACTAGCGGGAGCGAGGCAAGAGACCCAGTACTTC.

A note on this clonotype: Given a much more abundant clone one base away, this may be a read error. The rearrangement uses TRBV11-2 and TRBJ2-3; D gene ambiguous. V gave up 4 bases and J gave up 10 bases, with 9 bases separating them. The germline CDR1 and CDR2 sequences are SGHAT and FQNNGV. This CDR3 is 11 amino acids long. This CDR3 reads CASSSRSSQYF. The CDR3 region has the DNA TGTGCCAGCAGCTCCCGGTCGTCGCAGTATTTT.

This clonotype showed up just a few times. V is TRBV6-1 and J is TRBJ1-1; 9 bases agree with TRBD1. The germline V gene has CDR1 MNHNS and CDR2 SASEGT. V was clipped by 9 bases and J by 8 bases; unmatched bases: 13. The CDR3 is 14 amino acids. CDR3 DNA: TGTGCCAGTAAGACAGGGGGAGGTTTGATGGAAGCTTTCTTT. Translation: CASKTGGGLMEAFF.

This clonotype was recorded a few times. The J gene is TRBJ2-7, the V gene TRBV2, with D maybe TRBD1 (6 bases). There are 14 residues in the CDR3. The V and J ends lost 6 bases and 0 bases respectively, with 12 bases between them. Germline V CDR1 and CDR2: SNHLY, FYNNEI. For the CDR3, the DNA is TGTGCCAGCAGAGCCGGGACACACTCCTACGAGCAGTACTTC. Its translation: CASRAGTHSYEQYF. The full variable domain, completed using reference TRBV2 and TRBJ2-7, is EPEVTQTPSHQVTQMGQEVILRCVPISNHLYFYWYRQILGQKVEFLVSFYNNEISEKSEIFDDQFSVERPDGSNFTLKIRSTKLEDSAMYFCASRAGTHSYEQYFGPGTRLTVT.

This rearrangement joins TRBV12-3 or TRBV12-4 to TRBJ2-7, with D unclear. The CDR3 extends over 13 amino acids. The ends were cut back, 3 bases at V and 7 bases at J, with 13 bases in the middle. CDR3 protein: CASSFKGQPEQYF. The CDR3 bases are TGTGCCAGCAGTTTCAAAGGTCAACCAGAGCAGTACTTC.

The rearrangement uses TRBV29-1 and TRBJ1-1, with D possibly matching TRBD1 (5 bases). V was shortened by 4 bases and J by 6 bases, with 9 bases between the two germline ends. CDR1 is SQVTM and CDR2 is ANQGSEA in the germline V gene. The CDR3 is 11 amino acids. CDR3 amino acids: CSVVGVAEAFF. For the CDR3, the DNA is TGCAGCGTTGTGGGGGTAGCTGAAGCTTTCTTT.